The sequence of this T cell receptor beta chain was determined in a study of blood T cell repertoires in COVID-19. From germline, CDR1 is MDHEN and CDR2 SYDVKM. After removal of 2 bases from V and 3 bases from J, the junction contained 5 bases not matched to a gene. The CDR3 is 16 amino acids. Sequencing was performed with immunoSEQ multiplex PCR; in TCRdb, only in-frame clones are kept and a portion is missing. Here the sample spans hundreds of thousands of clones, about 89% being singletons. This chain joins TRBV28 and TRBJ2-1; 9 bases are shared with TRBD2. The origin of this receptor is a woman in her fifties or sixties who had recovered from COVID-19. The sequencing input was peripheral blood. CDR3 sequence reads: CASSLRLAGIYNEQFF. In DNA form, the CDR3 reads TGTGCCAGCAGTTTACGGCTAGCGGGGATCTACAATGAGCAGTTCTTC.